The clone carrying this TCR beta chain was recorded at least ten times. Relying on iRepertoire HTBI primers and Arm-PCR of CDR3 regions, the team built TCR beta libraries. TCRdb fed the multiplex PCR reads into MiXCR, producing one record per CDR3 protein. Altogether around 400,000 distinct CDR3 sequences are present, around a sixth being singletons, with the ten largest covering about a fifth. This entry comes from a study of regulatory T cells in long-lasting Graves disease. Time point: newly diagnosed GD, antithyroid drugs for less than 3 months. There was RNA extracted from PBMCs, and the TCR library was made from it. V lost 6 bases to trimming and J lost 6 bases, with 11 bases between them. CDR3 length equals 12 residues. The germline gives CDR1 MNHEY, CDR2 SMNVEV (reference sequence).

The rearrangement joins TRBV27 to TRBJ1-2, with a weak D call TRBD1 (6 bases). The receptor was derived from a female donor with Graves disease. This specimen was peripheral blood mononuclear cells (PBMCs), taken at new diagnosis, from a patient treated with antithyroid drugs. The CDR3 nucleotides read TGTGCCAGCAGACGAGGGACAAATGGCTACACCTTC. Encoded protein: CASRRGTNGYTF.